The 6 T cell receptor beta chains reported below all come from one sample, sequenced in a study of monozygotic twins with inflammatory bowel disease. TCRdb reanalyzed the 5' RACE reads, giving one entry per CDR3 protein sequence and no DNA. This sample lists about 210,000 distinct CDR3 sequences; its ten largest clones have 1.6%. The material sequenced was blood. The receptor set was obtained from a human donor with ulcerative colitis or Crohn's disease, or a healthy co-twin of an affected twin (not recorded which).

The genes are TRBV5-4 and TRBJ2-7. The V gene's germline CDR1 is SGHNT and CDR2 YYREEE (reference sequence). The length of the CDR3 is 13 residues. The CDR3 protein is CASSLDFSYEQYF.

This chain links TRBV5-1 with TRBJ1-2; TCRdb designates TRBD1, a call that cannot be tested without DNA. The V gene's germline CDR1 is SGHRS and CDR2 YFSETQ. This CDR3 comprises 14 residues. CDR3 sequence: CASSLQGVRYGYTF. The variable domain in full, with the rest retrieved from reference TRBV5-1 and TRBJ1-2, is KAGVTQTPRYLIKTRGQQVTLSCSPISGHRSVSWYQQTPGQGLQFLFEYFSETQRNKGNFPGRFSGRQFSNSRSEMNVSTLELGDSALYLCASSLQGVRYGYTFGSGTRLTVV.

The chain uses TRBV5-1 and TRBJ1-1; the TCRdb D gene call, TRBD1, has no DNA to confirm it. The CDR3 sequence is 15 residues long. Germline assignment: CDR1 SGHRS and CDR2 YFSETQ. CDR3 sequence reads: CASSLEGTGTNEAFF. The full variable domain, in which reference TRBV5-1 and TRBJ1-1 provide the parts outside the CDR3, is KAGVTQTPRYLIKTRGQQVTLSCSPISGHRSVSWYQQTPGQGLQFLFEYFSETQRNKGNFPGRFSGRQFSNSRSEMNVSTLELGDSALYLCASSLEGTGTNEAFFGQGTRLTVV.

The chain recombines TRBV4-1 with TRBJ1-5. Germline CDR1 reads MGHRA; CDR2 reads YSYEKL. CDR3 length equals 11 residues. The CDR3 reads CARFFNQPQHF.

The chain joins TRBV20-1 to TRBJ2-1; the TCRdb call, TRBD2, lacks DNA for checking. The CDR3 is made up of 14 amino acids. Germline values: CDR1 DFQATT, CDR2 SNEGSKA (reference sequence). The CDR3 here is CSASRRGGLFEQFF.

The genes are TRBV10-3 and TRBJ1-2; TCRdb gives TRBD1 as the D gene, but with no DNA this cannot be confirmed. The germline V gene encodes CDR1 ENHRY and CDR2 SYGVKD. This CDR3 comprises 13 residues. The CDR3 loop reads CAISVGGTVGYTF.